The clone carrying this T cell receptor (beta chain) appeared many times. The sample is drawn from a study of blood T cell repertoires in COVID-19. Across the whole study: The United States, Italy and Spain supplied acute and convalescent COVID-19 samples.

In germline, CDR1 is LNHDA, CDR2 SQIVND (reference sequence). V dropped 3 bases and J dropped 5 bases, with 11 bases sitting between them. This CDR3 has 14 amino acids. In the original analysis: Nucleated cell number was recorded as an estimate derived from reference gene primer amplification. Repertoires were generated with immunoSEQ multiplex PCR, while TCRdb's copy carries only in-frame clones and drops some. V, J and clone size reflect that table, while D and trimming were determined from the DNA. The sample lists 55,000 to 90,000 clones; about 88% were seen once. This chain connects TRBV19 to TRBJ1-5; D not certain. The source is a man between 65 and 85 years old with active COVID-19. What was sequenced was peripheral blood. This chain's CDR3 is CASSIPTQYQPQHF. The CDR3 DNA is TGTGCCAGTAGTATCCCCACGCAGTATCAGCCCCAGCATTTT.